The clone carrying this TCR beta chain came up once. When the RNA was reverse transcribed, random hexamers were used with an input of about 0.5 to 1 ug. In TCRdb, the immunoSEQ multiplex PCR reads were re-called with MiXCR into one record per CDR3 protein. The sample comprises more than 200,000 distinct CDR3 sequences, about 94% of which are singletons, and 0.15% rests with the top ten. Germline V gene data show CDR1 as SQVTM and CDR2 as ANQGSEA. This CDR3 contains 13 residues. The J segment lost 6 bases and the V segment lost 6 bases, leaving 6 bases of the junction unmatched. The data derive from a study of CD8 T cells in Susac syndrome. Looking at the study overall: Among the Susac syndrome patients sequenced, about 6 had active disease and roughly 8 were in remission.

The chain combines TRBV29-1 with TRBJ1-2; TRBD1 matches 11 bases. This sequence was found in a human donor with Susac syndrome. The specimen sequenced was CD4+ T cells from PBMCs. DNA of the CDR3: TGCAGCGTCGGACAGGGGGCAGTTGATGGCTACACCTTC. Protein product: CSVGQGAVDGYTF.